The text below deals with one T cell receptor beta chain. Enrolment of Seattle patients took place during active infection, and they were followed longitudinally. The data were obtained in a study of blood T cell repertoires in COVID-19. Turning to the study itself: The cDNA or gDNA used as material had been derived from T cells, B-cell-depleted T cells, or PBMCs.

The authors' processing: From reference gene primer amplification, estimates of nucleated cell counts were derived. The table came from immunoSEQ multiplex PCR; TCRdb's copy has only in-frame clones and leaves some out. V and J calls and clone size come straight from that table; D and trimming were deduced from the DNA. The sample has approximately 330,000 clones, around 87% seen once. Germline V lookup: CDR1 LNHDA, CDR2 SQIVND (reference sequence). The CDR3 is 15 residues long. Trimming removed 3 bases from V and 1 base from J, with 12 bases in between. The rearrangement joins TRBV19 to TRBJ1-1; D uncertain. This sequence originates from a woman between 40 and 55 years old with COVID-19, enrolled during active disease. Sequenced input: peripheral blood. In DNA, the CDR3 is TGTGCCAGTAGTATCACCCCACCCGGGAACACTGAAGCTTTCTTT. Its protein product is CASSITPPGNTEAFF.